The next 19 T cell receptor beta chains were all read from a single sample in a study of T cell responses to AZD1222 COVID-19 vaccine. Clones were read by immunoSEQ multiplex PCR, and TCRdb kept only the in-frame ones, dropping some. The sample lists 150,000 to 200,000 clones, approximately 95% occurring once. The input for sequencing was peripheral blood, taken on day 0 of AZD1222 vaccination. These receptors all come from an adult in good health.

The genes are TRBV27 and TRBJ1-1; 7 nucleotides align to TRBD1. V shed 5 bases, J shed 3 bases, and the junction held 15 bases outside the gene matches. The CDR3 loop spans 17 amino acids. Germline loops: CDR1 MNHEY, CDR2 SMNVEV (reference sequence). The CDR3 DNA is TGTGCCAGCAGTATAATCCCAAGCAAGACAGGGTACACTGAAGCTTTCTTT. Protein sequence: CASSIIPSKTGYTEAFF.

The V and J genes are TRBV9 and TRBJ1-1; no firm D call. V was pared by 1 base and J by 10 bases, with 11 bases between. CDR1 and CDR2 from the germline V gene are SGDLS and YYNGEE. This CDR3 is 12 amino acids long. Here the CDR3 reads CASSVLEERAFF. In DNA, the CDR3 is TGTGCCAGCAGCGTACTCGAGGAAAGAGCTTTCTTT.

The chain couples TRBV5-6 to TRBJ2-7; 8 bases are shared with TRBD1. V trimming: 4 bases; J trimming: 0 bases; junction bases outside the gene matches: 6. Germline CDR1 SGHDT, CDR2 YYEEEE. The CDR3 is 15 amino acids. The CDR3 nucleotides read TGTGCCAGCAGCCTAGGGACAGGAAGCTCCTACGAGCAGTACTTC. Translation: CASSLGTGSSYEQYF.

The V call is TRBV27, the J call TRBJ1-1; TRBD1 aligns across 8 bases. V lost 4 bases and J lost 10; bases outside the gene matches: 8. Germline V gives CDR1 MNHEY, CDR2 SMNVEV (reference sequence). The CDR3 spans 13 residues. CDR3 loop: CASSYQGAGGAFF. CDR3 coding DNA: TGTGCCAGCAGTTACCAGGGGGCGGGCGGAGCTTTCTTT.

The rearrangement links TRBV11-2 to TRBJ1-4; no firm D call. The germline gives CDR1 SGHAT, CDR2 FQNNGV. The V and J ends lost 1 base and 8 bases respectively, with 8 bases between them. This CDR3 has 13 amino acids. The CDR3 DNA sequence: TGTGCCAGCAGCTTAGCCCCACAGGAAAAACTGTTTTTT. As protein: CASSLAPQEKLFF.

The chain couples TRBV10-2 to TRBJ1-2; D remains ambiguous. V shed 8 bases and J shed 5 bases, with 12 bases lying between them. Germline loops: CDR1 WSHSY, CDR2 SAAADI. This CDR3 spans 12 amino acids. The CDR3, as DNA: TGCGCCAGCTCGGACGGCGGTTATGGCTACACCTTC. It translates to CASSDGGYGYTF.

The genes are TRBV28 and TRBJ1-1, with D perhaps TRBD1 (6 bases). Looked up from germline, CDR1 is MDHEN and CDR2 is SYDVKM. V lost 5 bases and J lost 1, with 11 bases in between. This CDR3 is built from 14 residues. The CDR3 DNA sequence: TGTGCCAGCAGTGTGGGGGGGCCGAACACTGAAGCTTTCTTT. Residues: CASSVGGPNTEAFF. The full variable domain, completed using reference TRBV28 and TRBJ1-1, is DVKVTQSSRYLVKRTGEKVFLECVQDMDHENMFWYRQDPGLGLRLIYFSYDVKMKEKGDIPEGYSVSREKKERFSLILESASTNQTSMYLCASSVGGPNTEAFFGQGTRLTVV.

The chain uses TRBV5-5 and TRBJ2-7; 8 bases are a match to TRBD2. J was trimmed by 7 bases and V by 4 bases; bases with no gene match: 16. The CDR3 is made up of 16 amino acids. Germline CDR1 SGHKS, CDR2 YYEKEE (reference sequence). The CDR3, as DNA: TGTGCCAGCAGCCTCCTCCCCGACAACCCGGGGGGGGAGCAGTACTTC. This gives the protein CASSLLPDNPGGEQYF.

The chain carries TRBV10-3 and TRBJ1-2; no firm D call. V lost 0 bases to trimming and J lost 4 bases, with 12 bases between them. From germline, CDR1 is ENHRY and CDR2 SYGVKD. The CDR3 has 15 amino acids. CDR3 sequence (DNA): TGTGCCATCAGTGAGTCGTACGGTGGATCCTATGGCTACACCTTC. It codes for CAISESYGGSYGYTF.

The chain has TRBV12-5 and TRBJ1-3; D gene ambiguous. Looked up from germline, CDR1 is LGHNT and CDR2 is FRNRAP. V was cut by 3 bases and J by 0 bases, with 15 bases left in between. The CDR3 extends over 17 amino acids. DNA of the CDR3: TGTGCTAGTGGTTTTTTGGCGGTCGGCAGCTCTGGAAACACCATATATTTT. It translates to CASGFLAVGSSGNTIYF.

This rearrangement joins TRBV19 to TRBJ2-2, with 10 bases aligning to TRBD2. V shed 3 bases, J shed 4 bases, and the junction held 8 bases outside the gene matches. CDR1 is LNHDA and CDR2 is SQIVND in the germline V gene (reference sequence). The CDR3 spans 17 residues. The CDR3 bases are TGTGCCAGTAGTATTGGACTAGCGGAGGGGGTCACCGGGGAGCTGTTTTTT. Its protein is CASSIGLAEGVTGELFF.

The V call is TRBV10-2, the J call TRBJ1-3; D ambiguous. Trimming pared 5 bases from V and 0 bases from J, leaving 11 bases between. The germline gives CDR1 WSHSY, CDR2 SAAADI. The CDR3 length is 15 residues. The CDR3 DNA follows: TGCGCCAGCAGTCGAGGGCCGTACTCTGGAAACACCATATATTTT. As protein: CASSRGPYSGNTIYF.

This rearrangement joins TRBV11-2 to TRBJ1-2; no definite D call. Looked up from germline, CDR1 is SGHAT and CDR2 is FQNNGV. CDR3 length: 15 amino acids. V was cut by 3 bases and J by 1 base, with 12 bases left in between. The CDR3 loop is CASSLGLKLNYGYTF. CDR3 coding DNA: TGTGCCAGCAGCTTGGGGTTAAAACTTAACTATGGCTACACCTTC. Based on the CDR3 plus reference TRBV11-2 and TRBJ1-2, the full variable domain is EAGVAQSPRYKIIEKRQSVAFWCNPISGHATLYWYQQILGQGPKLLIQFQNNGVVDDSQLPKDRFSAERLKGVDSTLKIQPAKLEDSAVYLCASSLGLKLNYGYTFGSGTRLTVV.

The rearrangement links TRBV27 to TRBJ1-5, with TRBD1 matching over 7 bases. Germline CDR1 MNHEY, CDR2 SMNVEV (reference sequence). J was trimmed by 6 bases and V by 3 bases; bases with no gene match: 5. This CDR3 region has 14 residues. CDR3: CASSFYRGGQPQHF. CDR3 in DNA: TGTGCCAGCAGTTTTTACAGGGGAGGTCAGCCCCAGCATTTT.

The chain combines TRBV7-9 with TRBJ2-3; 8 bases line up with TRBD2. After removal of 4 bases from V and 6 bases from J, the junction contained 6 bases not matched to a gene. This CDR3 region has 14 residues. Germline lookup yields CDR1 SEHNR and CDR2 FQNEAQ (reference sequence). The CDR3 bases are TGTGCCAGCAGCTCCGGACTAGCTTCGGATACGCAGTATTTT. Its protein product is CASSSGLASDTQYF.

This chain connects TRBV5-6 to TRBJ2-3; D ambiguous. The CDR3 has 13 residues. Germline V gene data show CDR1 as SGHDT and CDR2 as YYEEEE. The V gene lost 2 bases and the J gene lost 1 base, with 5 bases spanning the gap. The CDR3 DNA sequence: TGTGCCAGCAGCTTAAGGGGCACAGATACGCAGTATTTT. Encoded protein: CASSLRGTDTQYF.

The chain is built from TRBV12-3 or TRBV12-4 and TRBJ1-5; 8 nucleotides match TRBD1. The V gene end was trimmed by 5 bases and the J gene end by 4 bases; junction bases not matched to a gene: 1. The CDR3 is made up of 13 amino acids. The CDR3 DNA reads as TGTGCCAGCAGTAACAGGGGGAATCAGCCCCAGCATTTT. This gives the protein CASSNRGNQPQHF.

The V and J genes are TRBV5-1 and TRBJ1-1; D is unresolved. Per germline, CDR1 SGHRS and CDR2 YFSETQ. The CDR3 contains 12 residues. The V and J ends lost 3 bases and 1 base respectively, with 4 bases between them. CDR3 loop: CASSYENTEAFF. The CDR3 nucleotides are TGCGCCAGCAGCTATGAGAACACTGAAGCTTTCTTT.

This rearrangement joins TRBV7-9 to TRBJ1-3, with D perhaps matching TRBD1 (5 bases). The CDR3 consists of 13 residues. Germline loops: CDR1 SEHNR, CDR2 FQNEAQ (reference sequence). V dropped 4 bases and J dropped 3 bases, with 7 bases sitting between them. This CDR3 is CASSSGGGNTIYF. The CDR3 coding sequence is TGTGCCAGCAGCTCGGGGGGTGGAAACACCATATATTTT.